This T cell receptor beta chain was recorded in a study of prognosis after radiotherapy for stage I lung cancer. Study outcomes and limitations: When patients developed distant metastases, their Shannon entropy after stereotactic body radiation therapy was lower.

Genomic DNA served as the source from which two-round multiplex PCR generated TCR beta CDR3 amplicons. Primers targeting each individual TRBV and TRBJ gene were applied in first-round PCR. Each CDR3 protein gets one entry after TCRdb re-called the multiplex PCR reads with MiXCR. Of roughly 30,000 distinct CDR3 sequences in the sample, 30% to 35% are singletons; the top ten hold 25% to 30%. Germline V lookup: CDR1 SEHNR, CDR2 FQNEAQ (reference sequence). V lost 2 bases and J lost 5, with 12 bases in between. There are 14 residues in the CDR3. This clonotype was seen many times. The antigen remains unidentified.

The source of this sequence is a donor aged 50 or older with non-small cell lung cancer. This material consisted of PBMCs, taken before or after stereotactic body radiation therapy (not recorded which). This chain uses TRBV7-9 with TRBJ1-2; no clear D gene. CDR3 nucleotide sequence: TGTGCCAGCAGCTTAAGCCTGGAAGTATATGGCTACACCTTC. Translating gives CASSLSLEVYGYTF.